This TCR beta chain stems from a study of T cell changes during pregnancy in multiple sclerosis. CDR3 length equals 15 residues. V was pared by 5 bases and J by 0 bases, with 10 bases between. Germline lookup yields CDR1 MDHEN and CDR2 SYDVKM. Repertoires were generated with immunoSEQ multiplex PCR, while TCRdb's copy carries only in-frame clones and drops some. The table shows around 70,000 clones, with roughly 90% occurring only once. This rearrangement joins TRBV28 to TRBJ2-2, with a tentative D call TRBD1 (5 bases). The sample consisted of peripheral blood, taken in the first trimester of pregnancy. The origin of this receptor is a female donor in good health, enrolled as a control in a pregnancy study. The CDR3 spells CASSLDTTNTGELFF. The CDR3 nucleotides read TGTGCCAGCAGTCTGGACACGACGAACACCGGGGAGCTGTTTTTT.